The sequence of this T cell receptor (beta chain) was determined in a study of T cell responses to AZD1222 COVID-19 vaccine (dated by TCRdb to 2020 to 2022). Regarding the study in general: AZD1222 recipients given second doses at about 4 weeks or at about 12 weeks were pooled, since spike-specific TCR depth and breadth were not found to differ between the two schedules. A total of 230 to 250 trial participants underwent TCR sequencing, of whom roughly 210 had received two doses of AZD1222 and about 25 had received two doses of the MenACWY control vaccine. Trial participants were enrolled by age into subgroups of 18-55, 56-69 and 70-plus years, and about 150, 27 and 61 TCR-sequenced participants, respectively, were included in these subgroups. Overall results and qualifications from the work: Most participants were white British and females outnumbered males, and the authors suggested that clonal diversity may have been underestimated. Because no samples from the day 14 peak response were available, repertoires could be characterized only after the peak T cell response. CD4 TCRs associated with the vaccine covered the entire spike protein, and the dominant responses were in regions 160-218 and 743-854. Conclusions about previously exposed vaccinees are limited because only a handful of AZD1222 recipients were SARS-CoV-2 seropositive at baseline. Epitopes outside the regions mutated in the B.1.351 and B.1.1.7 variants were reportedly recognized by nearly half of the unique spike-specific TCRs. After two AZD1222 doses, both the breadth and the depth of spike-specific TCRs were significantly higher than at day 0 and than in MenACWY recipients. The 56-69-year group was small, and its depth increase did not reach significance, likely because of low power.

The sample's time point, from its label and the paper: baseline before first vaccination. The vaccinee samples were drawn from two UK trials, COV001 and COV002, one of which was a single-blind randomized controlled phase 2/3 trial testing AZD1222 (ChAdOx1 nCoV-19) in healthy adults. Trial participant PBMC samples were collected at day 0 and day 28 after the second dose for TCRbeta chain sequencing. The CDR3 sequence holds 18 residues, the cysteine and phenylalanine included. The read is trimmed to its CDR3 DNA, 54 bases read in frame from base 1. The germline V gene sets CDR1 to MGHDK and CDR2 to SYGVNS. The V end gives up 0 bases and the J end 3 bases, leaving 13 bases in the junction not matched to a gene. The CDR3 regions of human TCRbeta chains were subjected to immunosequencing. Processing in the source paper ran as follows. TCRs in the repertoires were matched against a reference library of SARS-CoV-2-specific TCRs that had been generated with the MIRA antigen-specificity platform. Breadth meant the fraction of unique TCRs that were SARS-CoV-2-associated, whereas depth meant the fraction of total T cells that were SARS-CoV-2-associated. Each spike-specific TCR was assigned to its reactive spike region and to a CD4 or CD8 class using the MIRA data. Log10-transformed breadth and depth values were compared by one-way ANOVA with Sidak's multiple comparisons tests. The source is immuneACCESS, and TCRdb retained only in-frame sequences with V and J called. Part of the clones is not carried over; for the studies checked, unresolved V genes explain less than half of this, and the remainder is unexplained. D and trimming come from the DNA, and the V and J calls and clone size come from that table. This sample gives some 100,000 clones in total; roughly nine tenths of them show up just once. The ten largest clones represent over 15% of the sample.

Notes on this clone: Its target antigen remains unknown. There are no base qualities to consult, and no much larger clone falls within one base.

This sequence uses TRBV25-1 and TRBJ2-7; 8 bases in the junction line up with TRBD1. The receptor was isolated from an adult in good health. Sequencing used peripheral blood, obtained on day 0 of AZD1222 vaccination. This receptor carries the CDR3 CASSEYQPPGTGDYEQYF. At the DNA level, the sequence is TGTGCCAGCAGTGAATATCAACCCCCCGGGACAGGTGACTACGAGCAGTACTTC.